A selection of T cell receptor beta chains follows, all from one sample in a study of cytomegalovirus exposure and HLA in healthy donors. Sequencing was performed with immunoSEQ multiplex PCR; in TCRdb, only in-frame clones are kept and a portion is missing. The data contain roughly 100,000 clones, over 75% of them seen just once; the ten biggest clones take up about 5.5%. The sample was PBMCs. These receptor sequences come from a man aged 35 to 55 in good health and CMV-seropositive. CDR3s include the opening cysteine and the closing phenylalanine or tryptophan. The D gene is left open where the match is weak. Clone size is shown for a subset of rows, as once, few, many or a class of expanded clone.

V gene	D gene	J gene	clone size	CDR3 DNA	CDR3 protein
TRBV4-1	.	TRBJ1-1	.	TGCGCCAGCAGCCAAGATCCGGCGGCGAACACTGAAGCTTTCTTT	CASSQDPAANTEAFF
TRBV19	TRBD1	TRBJ2-7	.	TGTGCCAGTAGTTACAGGGGGCAAGAGCAGTACTTC	CASSYRGQEQYF
TRBV5-4	.	TRBJ2-7	few	TGTGCCAGCAGCCTGGCGGGCGAGCAGTACTTC	CASSLAGEQYF
TRBV28	.	TRBJ2-7	.	TGTGCCAGCAGTTTCGGGGGCTCCTACGAGCAGTACTTC	CASSFGGSYEQYF
TRBV5-1	.	TRBJ1-5	.	TGCGCCAGCAGCTTGGACAGTAATCAGCCCCAGCATTTT	CASSLDSNQPQHF
TRBV2	.	TRBJ1-3	.	TGTGCCAGCATCCGAGGGAGCTCTGGAAACACCATATATTTT	CASIRGSSGNTIYF
TRBV19	.	TRBJ2-6	.	TGTGCCAGTAGCACTTACACTGGGGCCAACGGCCTGACTTTC	CASSTYTGANGLTF
TRBV5-1	TRBD2	TRBJ2-1	.	TGCGCCAGCAGCTCCGGGACTAGCGGGAGCGATGAGCAGTTCTTC	CASSSGTSGSDEQFF
TRBV7-3	TRBD1	TRBJ1-1	once	TGTGCCAGCAGTATACAGGGGTTCACTGAAGCTTTCTTT	CASSIQGFTEAFF
TRBV5-6	.	TRBJ1-1	.	TGTGCCAGCAGCTTGGTTCGACAAGTCGGTGAAGCTTTCTTT	CASSLVRQVGEAFF
TRBV4-1	TRBD1	TRBJ2-7	.	TGCGCCAGCAGCCAAGATAGGGGGCCCCCTTTGGACGAGCAGTACTTC	CASSQDRGPPLDEQYF
TRBV7-9	.	TRBJ2-3	few	TGTGCCAGCAGCAACCTTCTAGATGAGTCGCAGTATTTT	CASSNLLDESQYF
TRBV5-1	.	TRBJ2-2	.	TGCGCCAGCAGCTTGGCCGGAGGGGCCGGGGAGCTGTTTTTT	CASSLAGGAGELFF
TRBV7-8	TRBD2	TRBJ2-7	.	TGTGCCAGCAGCTTAGGAGGAGCGGGATCCTACGAGCAGTACTTC	CASSLGGAGSYEQYF
TRBV5-1	.	TRBJ2-2	.	TGCGCCAGCAGCTTCCCGGGTGGTACCGGGGAGCTGTTTTTT	CASSFPGGTGELFF
TRBV5-1	TRBD2	TRBJ2-3	.	TGCGCCAGCAGCCCAGGACTAGCAGCAGATACGCAGTATTTT	CASSPGLAADTQYF
TRBV18	TRBD1	TRBJ2-1	.	TGTGCCAGCTCACCGGGACAGGGTGATGAGCAGTTCTTC	CASSPGQGDEQFF
TRBV5-1	.	TRBJ1-1	.	TGCGCCAGCAGCTTGGACAGGCTAAACCTGAACACTGAAGCTTTCTTT	CASSLDRLNLNTEAFF
TRBV19	.	TRBJ2-6	few	TGTGCCAGTACCGCCGGGATGGGGGCCAACGTCCTGACTTTC	CASTAGMGANVLTF
TRBV11-2	TRBD2	TRBJ2-2	.	TGTGCCAGCAGCTTTACTAGCGGGAGGGCTCAAGCCGGGGAGCTGTTTTTT	CASSFTSGRAQAGELFF
TRBV7-2	.	TRBJ2-1	.	TGTGCCAGCAGCTTCGCGGCCGTCACCTACAATGAGCAGTTCTTC	CASSFAAVTYNEQFF
TRBV18	TRBD2	TRBJ2-2	.	TGTGCCAGCTCACCCGGGACTAGCAGCACCGGGGAGCTGTTTTTT	CASSPGTSSTGELFF
TRBV10-2	TRBD2	TRBJ2-7	.	TGCGCCAGCAGTGAAGCGGGAGGGGGAGAGCAGTACTTC	CASSEAGGGEQYF
TRBV5-1	.	TRBJ1-2	once	TGCGCCAGCAGTCTTATGCAGGCGCGCTATGGCTACACCTTC	CASSLMQARYGYTF
TRBV9	.	TRBJ2-5	.	TGTGCCAGCAGCGCAAACCTAGATTTCGGGACCCAGTACTTC	CASSANLDFGTQYF
TRBV5-1	TRBD2	TRBJ2-1	.	TGCGCCAGCAGCAGCGGGGGCACCTACAATGAGCAGTTCTTC	CASSSGGTYNEQFF
TRBV6-1	TRBD1	TRBJ1-5	.	TGTGCCAGCAGTGAATTTAGACAGGGACCCTATAGCAATCAGCCCCAGCATTTT	CASSEFRQGPYSNQPQHF
TRBV14	.	TRBJ2-3	.	TGTGCCAGCAGCCCCTACCCCACAGATACGCAGTATTTT	CASSPYPTDTQYF
TRBV27	.	TRBJ1-4	.	TGTGCCAGCAGTTCAAGGGGTATTACTAATGAAAAACTGTTTTTT	CASSSRGITNEKLFF
TRBV4-1	.	TRBJ1-1	.	TGCGCCAGCAGCCAAGATAACCCGGCTGAAGCTTTCTTT	CASSQDNPAEAFF
TRBV5-1	.	TRBJ1-3	once	TGCGCCAGCAGCTTGACGGGTCCCTCTGGAAACACCATATATTTT	CASSLTGPSGNTIYF